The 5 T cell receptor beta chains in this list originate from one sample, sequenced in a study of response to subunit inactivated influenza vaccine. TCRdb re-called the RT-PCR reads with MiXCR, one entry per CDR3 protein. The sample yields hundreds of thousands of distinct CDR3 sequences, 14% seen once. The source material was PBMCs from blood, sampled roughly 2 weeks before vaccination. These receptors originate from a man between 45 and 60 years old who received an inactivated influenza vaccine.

This chain's CDR3 is CASSFTGQKETQYF. DNA for the CDR3: TGCGCCAGCAGCTTCACGGGACAGAAAGAGACCCAGTACTTC. The chain links TRBV5-1 to TRBJ2-5, with TRBD1 matching 7 bases. The V gene's germline CDR1 is SGHRS and CDR2 YFSETQ. Trimming removed 2 bases from V and 3 bases from J; junction bases left unmatched: 4. The CDR3 spans 14 residues.

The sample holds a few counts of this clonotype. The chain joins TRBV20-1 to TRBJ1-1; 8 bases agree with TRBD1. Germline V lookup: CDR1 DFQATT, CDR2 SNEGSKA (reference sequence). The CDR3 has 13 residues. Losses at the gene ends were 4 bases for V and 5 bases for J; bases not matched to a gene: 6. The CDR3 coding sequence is TGCAGTGCTACCAGGGGGCAAATGACTGAAGCTTTCTTT. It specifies CSATRGQMTEAFF.

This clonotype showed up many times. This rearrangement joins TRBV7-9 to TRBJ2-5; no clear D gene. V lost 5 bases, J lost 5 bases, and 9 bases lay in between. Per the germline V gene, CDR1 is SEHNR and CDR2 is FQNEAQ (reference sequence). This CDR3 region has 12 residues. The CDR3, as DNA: TGTGCCAGCAGCCCCGAGAGTGAGACCCAGTACTTC. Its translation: CASSPESETQYF.

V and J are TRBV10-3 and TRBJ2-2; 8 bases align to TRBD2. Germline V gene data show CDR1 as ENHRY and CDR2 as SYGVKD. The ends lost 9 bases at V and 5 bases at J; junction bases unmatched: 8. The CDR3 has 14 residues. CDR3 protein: CAISGLGRTGELFF. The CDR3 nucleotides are TGTGCCATATCGGGACTAGGGAGGACCGGGGAGCTGTTTTTT.

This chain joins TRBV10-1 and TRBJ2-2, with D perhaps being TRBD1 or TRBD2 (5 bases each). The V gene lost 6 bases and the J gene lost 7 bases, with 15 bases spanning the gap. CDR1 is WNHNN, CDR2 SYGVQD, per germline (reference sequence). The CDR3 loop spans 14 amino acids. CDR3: CASSRESVGGELFF. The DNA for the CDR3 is TGCGCCAGCAGCAGGGAGAGTGTCGGCGGGGAGCTGTTTTTT.